This TCR beta chain comes out of a study of cytomegalovirus exposure and HLA in healthy donors. Study-wide background: Findings of an earlier analysis included about 120 million unique TCR beta sequences from some 200 million T cells.

Notes on the study in general: For TCR beta chains, V- and J-gene trimming was later linked to a missense DCLRE1C variant.

As regards this clone: Its antigen remains unknown.

13 Jbeta primers and 60 Vbeta primers were used for the PCR. TCRdb's copy holds only in-frame clones and misses some; the assay was immunoSEQ multiplex PCR. The data hold about 190,000 clones, with around 88% observed a single time. Sequenced sample: PBMCs. This clonotype was sampled from a man aged 40-49 years in good health and CMV-seropositive.

The CDR3 DNA reads as TGTGCCAGCAGTTTTACAGGGTCCGGAAACACCATATATTTT. This gives the protein CASSFTGSGNTIYF. This chain connects TRBV27 to TRBJ1-3; tentative D call: TRBD1 (6 bases). CDR1 and CDR2 (germline): MNHEY, SMNVEV (reference sequence). The V gene lost 3 bases and the J gene lost 4 bases, with 10 bases spanning the gap. The length of the CDR3 is 14 residues.